These 17 T cell receptor beta chains originate from one sample sequenced in a study of cytomegalovirus exposure and HLA in healthy donors. The PCR had 60 Vbeta and 13 Jbeta primers. Some clones are missing from TCRdb's copy, which holds only in-frame ones; the method was immunoSEQ multiplex PCR. The sample lists 200,000 or so clones, roughly 80% seen once, with 2.5% to 3.5% in the top ten. Sample: PBMCs. The receptors were gathered from a woman in her thirties or forties in good health and CMV-seronegative.

The chain has TRBV9 and TRBJ2-1; TRBD2 matches at 10 bases. Germline V gene sequence: CDR1 SGDLS, CDR2 YYNGEE. The CDR3 loop spans 15 amino acids. Trimming removed 5 bases from V and 6 bases from J; junction bases left unmatched: 8. CDR3: CASSLLAGAFNEQFF. The CDR3 nucleotides are TGTGCCAGCAGTCTCCTAGCGGGAGCCTTCAATGAGCAGTTCTTC.

CDR3: CASSIDGGSGNQPQHF. The CDR3 coding sequence is TGTGCCAGTAGTATAGATGGAGGGAGCGGCAATCAGCCCCAGCATTTT. This chain uses TRBV19 with TRBJ1-5; D is undetermined. In germline, CDR1 is LNHDA, CDR2 SQIVND (reference sequence). Trimming took off 0 bases at V and 2 bases at J, with 11 bases between the two ends. This CDR3 is 16 amino acids long.

The V and J genes are TRBV19 and TRBJ1-1; tentative D call: TRBD1 (5 bases). The CDR3 length is 12 residues. Trimming removed 6 bases at V and 6 bases at J, with 11 bases between. Germline loops: CDR1 LNHDA, CDR2 SQIVND (reference sequence). This CDR3 is CASRGHSPEAFF. The CDR3, as DNA: TGTGCCAGTAGAGGACATTCCCCTGAAGCTTTCTTT. Using reference TRBV19 and TRBJ1-1 for the parts outside the CDR3, the full variable domain is DGGITQSPKYLFRKEGQNVTLSCEQNLNHDAMYWYRQDPGQGLRLIYYSQIVNDFQKGDIAEGYSVSREKKESFPLTVTSAQKNPTAFYLCASRGHSPEAFFGQGTRLTVV.

The table lists this clone with a few counts. The genes are TRBV6-5 and TRBJ2-7; 8 bases are a match to TRBD2. V shed 0 bases and J 2 bases; nucleotides not matched to a gene: 0. Germline V CDR1 and CDR2: MNHEY, SVGAGI. The CDR3 contains 14 residues. The CDR3 sequence is CASSYSTSAYEQYF. CDR3 coding DNA: TGTGCCAGCAGTTACTCGACTAGCGCCTACGAGCAGTACTTC.

The genes are TRBV5-1 and TRBJ2-3; perhaps TRBD1 as D (5 bases). The germline V and J ends were trimmed by 5 bases and 0 bases, with 10 bases remaining between them. Germline V CDR1 and CDR2: SGHRS, YFSETQ. There are 14 residues in the CDR3. CDR3 in amino acids: CASRPPGSTDTQYF. CDR3 nucleotides: TGCGCCAGCAGGCCGCCAGGGAGCACAGATACGCAGTATTTT.

The chain uses TRBV30 and TRBJ2-7, with 15 bases identical to TRBD2. Germline V gene lookup returns CDR1 GTSNPN and CDR2 SVGIG (reference sequence). Unmatched junction bases numbered 5, after V lost 2 bases and J lost 6 bases. The CDR3 spans 15 residues. CDR3 DNA sequence: TGTGCCTGGAGTACGGGACTAGCGGGAGGATCCGAGCAGTACTTC. Translating it yields CAWSTGLAGGSEQYF.

For this clone: The junction does not match germline at one end; this may be a read error. The sample contains more than one DNA sequence encoding this CDR3. The J gene is TRBJ2-7, the V gene TRBV10-2; 9 nucleotides line up with TRBD1. The CDR3 loop spans 15 amino acids. Germline assignment: CDR1 WSHSY and CDR2 SAAADI. The CDR3 bases are TGCGCCAGTCGGCACGCTCCGGGACAGGGTGACGAACAGTACTTC. Its protein is CASRHAPGQGDEQYF.

The chain recombines TRBV27 with TRBJ2-2, with 10 positions matching TRBD2. The CDR3 is made up of 19 amino acids. The junction had 13 bases not matched to a gene; V was cut back by 0 bases and J by 6 bases. CDR1 MNHEY and CDR2 SMNVEV come from the germline V gene (reference sequence). The CDR3 spells CASSLSNSLAGYRAGELFF. The DNA of the CDR3 is TGTGCCAGCAGTTTATCTAACTCACTAGCGGGGTATAGGGCCGGGGAGCTGTTTTTT.

V and J are TRBV28 and TRBJ2-5, with 11 bases fitting TRBD2. The V segment lost 6 bases and the J segment 0 bases; nucleotides outside the gene matches: 21. Germline V gene data show CDR1 as MDHEN and CDR2 as SYDVKM. The CDR3 runs to 21 residues. CDR3 region: CASSPGTSGPIILRYQETQYF. CDR3 coding DNA: TGTGCCAGCAGCCCCGGGACTAGCGGACCAATAATACTACGGTACCAAGAGACCCAGTACTTC.

The chain couples TRBV28 to TRBJ2-5, with TRBD2 as a possible D gene (5 bases). Germline CDR1 MDHEN, CDR2 SYDVKM. V lost 5 bases and J 4 bases, leaving 8 bases between the germline ends. The CDR3 extends over 12 amino acids. CDR3 in DNA: TGTGCCAGCAGTCCGGCGGGAGAGACCCAGTACTTC. Its translation is CASSPAGETQYF.

The chain couples TRBV20-1 to TRBJ1-1; the D is unclear. Germline CDR1 and CDR2: DFQATT and SNEGSKA (reference sequence). Between the trimmed V and J ends, which lost 7 bases and 10 bases, there was a span of 16 bases. This CDR3 comprises 11 residues. As DNA, the CDR3 is TGCAGTGTCCCGACCGGTAGCGGAGCTTTCTTT. Amino acids: CSVPTGSGAFF.

The J gene is TRBJ2-3, the V gene TRBV6-5; 10 nucleotides match TRBD2. CDR3 size: 15 residues. The ends lost 6 bases at V and 2 bases at J; junction bases unmatched: 5. Germline V gene data show CDR1 as MNHEY and CDR2 as SVGAGI. The CDR3 sequence is CASRLGLAATDTQYF. For the CDR3, the DNA is TGTGCCAGCAGACTCGGACTAGCGGCCACAGATACGCAGTATTTT.

V and J are TRBV7-2 and TRBJ2-1; 7 bases map to TRBD2. With V trimmed by 3 bases and J by 1 base, 3 bases remained unmatched. The CDR3 consists of 15 residues. Per the germline V gene, CDR1 is SGHTA and CDR2 is FQGNSA. The CDR3 region has the DNA TGTGCCAGCAGCTTGCCGGGACTATCCTACAATGAGCAGTTCTTC. Translated, it gives CASSLPGLSYNEQFF.

The rearrangement uses TRBV6-5 and TRBJ1-4; D unclear. Germline V gene data show CDR1 as MNHEY and CDR2 as SVGAGI. V was shortened by 2 bases and J by 3 bases, with 13 bases between the two germline ends. The CDR3 spans 16 residues. CDR3 loop: CASSYDWVRANEKLFF. CDR3 DNA sequence: TGTGCCAGCAGTTACGATTGGGTCCGGGCTAATGAAAAACTGTTTTTT.

This clone was counted a single time. The rearrangement joins TRBV27 to TRBJ1-1, with 9 positions matching TRBD1. This CDR3 has 18 amino acids. Germline V gene sequence: CDR1 MNHEY, CDR2 SMNVEV (reference sequence). Losses at the gene ends were 2 bases for V and 5 bases for J; bases not matched to a gene: 15. CDR3 DNA: TGTGCCAGCAGTTTAACAGGGGGCTATGGAAGGGGGAAGACTGAAGCTTTCTTT. It encodes CASSLTGGYGRGKTEAFF.

This clone was detected once. The chain links TRBV7-2 to TRBJ1-1, with TRBD1 matching 10 bases. V lost 3 bases and J lost 6; bases outside the gene matches: 4. This CDR3 region has 14 residues. In germline, CDR1 is SGHTA, CDR2 FQGNSA. The CDR3 region has the DNA TGTGCCAGCAGCTTTAAGACAGGGGGCTCTGAAGCTTTCTTT. Translating it yields CASSFKTGGSEAFF.

To note about this clone: Other DNA sequences from this sample encode an identical CDR3 as well. For the CDR3, the DNA is TGTGCCAGCAGTTTTAGGGGCAGCACTGAAGCTTTCTTT. Amino acid sequence: CASSFRGSTEAFF. The chain uses TRBV28 and TRBJ1-1, with D maybe TRBD1 (5 bases). Trimming took 3 bases from V and 4 from J, leaving 9 bases between them. Germline assignment: CDR1 MDHEN and CDR2 SYDVKM. The CDR3 totals 13 residues.